A selection of T cell receptor beta chains follows, all from one sample in a study of blood T cell repertoires in COVID-19. Repertoires were generated with immunoSEQ multiplex PCR, while TCRdb's copy carries only in-frame clones and drops some. The sample contains about 140,000 clones, around nine tenths of which appear only once. Sequenced: peripheral blood. Receptor source: a woman aged 55-75 years with acute or convalescent COVID-19. Both conserved end residues are part of each CDR3. D genes are given only for firm matches. Clone size appears in some rows only: once, few, many, or a class for an expanded clone.

TRBD2	TRBV5-1	TRBJ2-1	once	TGCGCCAGCAGCTTGGATGGGGGGGCCTACAATGAGCAGTTCTTC	CASSLDGGAYNEQFF
TRBD1	TRBV2	TRBJ1-3	.	TGTGCCAGTAGGACAGGGTCTGGAAACACCATATATTTT	CASRTGSGNTIYF
TRBD1	TRBV28	TRBJ1-6	.	TGTGCCAGCAGTTTGGGGACAGCTACCAATTCACCCCTCCACTTT	CASSLGTATNSPLHF
TRBD2	TRBV3-1/TRBV3-2	TRBJ2-1	.	TGTGCCAGCAGCCCCCTTGAGCGGGGGGCTTACAATGAGCAGTTCTTC	CASSPLERGAYNEQFF
TRBD1	TRBV7-8	TRBJ2-7	.	TGTGCCATCTCGCGACAGGGACCCCCCTACGAGCAGTACTTC	CAISRQGPPYEQYF
.	TRBV5-4	TRBJ2-2	.	TGTGCCAGCAGCTTGGGACAGAACACCGGGGAGCTGTTTTTT	CASSLGQNTGELFF
.	TRBV28	TRBJ1-1	.	TGTGCCAGCAGAACCTACAGGGAGACCACTGAAGCTTTCTTT	CASRTYRETTEAFF
TRBD2	TRBV4-3	TRBJ2-2	.	TGCGCCAGCAGCCAAGAAGTGAGCGGGGGGGCCGTCGGAAACACCGGGGAGCTGTTTTTT	CASSQEVSGGAVGNTGELFF
.	TRBV27	TRBJ1-1	.	TGTGCCAGCTCACGGGAGGACGGCACTGAAGCTTTCTTT	CASSREDGTEAFF
TRBD1	TRBV7-9	TRBJ1-1	.	TGTGCCAGCAGTCCTACAGGGGCCGCTATGAACACTGAAGCTTTCTTT	CASSPTGAAMNTEAFF
TRBD1	TRBV30	TRBJ1-1	.	TGTGCCTGGAGTGTACAGGGGGCAGGGGGCGATGGGGCTTTCTTT	CAWSVQGAGGDGAFF
.	TRBV11-2	TRBJ1-2	.	TGTGCCAGCAGCTTAGAGCAGAACTATGGCTACACCTTC	CASSLEQNYGYTF
TRBD1	TRBV19	TRBJ1-5	.	TGTGCCAGTACTACCCGAGGGGGCATAAGCAATCAGCCCCAGCATTTT	CASTTRGGISNQPQHF
.	TRBV7-8	TRBJ1-1	.	TGTGCCAGCAGCCGGCCTACAGGGATGAACACTGAAGCTTTCTTT	CASSRPTGMNTEAFF
TRBD1	TRBV18	TRBJ2-3	few	TGTGCCAGCTCAGCTGCAGGGGGCCTAGATACGCAGTATTTT	CASSAAGGLDTQYF
.	TRBV28	TRBJ1-1	.	TGTGCCAGCCGTCAGGGGCCAATCACTGAAGCTTTCTTT	CASRQGPITEAFF
.	TRBV14	TRBJ2-7	.	TGTGCCAGCAGCCCCCTAGGGCAGGGTTCTTACGAGCAGTACTTC	CASSPLGQGSYEQYF
TRBD1	TRBV9	TRBJ2-1	.	TGTGCCAGCAGCATCCGGGACAGGGCTTACAATGAGCAGTTCTTC	CASSIRDRAYNEQFF
TRBD1	TRBV3-1/TRBV3-2	TRBJ1-4	.	TGTGCCAGCAGCCAGACGACAGGGGGACATGAAAAACTGTTTTTT	CASSQTTGGHEKLFF
TRBD1	TRBV28	TRBJ1-6	.	TGTGCCAGCAGTGACAGGGAAAGCTCCTATAATTCACCCCTCCACTTT	CASSDRESSYNSPLHF
.	TRBV21-1	TRBJ1-4	.	TGTGCCAGCAGCAAAGTTCATGGGACAGGGAGGGAAAAACTGTTTTTT	CASSKVHGTGREKLFF
.	TRBV9	TRBJ1-2	.	TGTGCCAGCAGCGCCACAGGGCCCTATGGCTACACCTTC	CASSATGPYGYTF
.	TRBV3-1/TRBV3-2	TRBJ2-3	.	TGTGCCAGCAGTTCAGGCCGCACAGATACGCAGTATTTT	CASSSGRTDTQYF
TRBD1	TRBV30	TRBJ1-6	.	TGTGCCTGGAGGGGACAGCCTAATTCACCCCTCCACTTT	CAWRGQPNSPLHF
.	TRBV5-4	TRBJ2-1	.	TGTGCCAGCAGCTTGTACAATCGACAGTACAATGAGCAGTTCTTC	CASSLYNRQYNEQFF
TRBD1	TRBV20-1	TRBJ2-7	few	TGCAGTGCTAGTCCCGGGACAGGCGTCCCCTACGAGCAGTACTTC	CSASPGTGVPYEQYF
TRBD1	TRBV28	TRBJ2-3	.	TGTGCCAGCAGGGGACAGGGTCGAGATACGCAGTATTTT	CASRGQGRDTQYF
.	TRBV5-1	TRBJ1-1	.	TGCGCCAGCAGCTTCGATACAAATCGGGACACTGAAGCTTTCTTT	CASSFDTNRDTEAFF
TRBD2	TRBV19	TRBJ2-2	once	TGTGCCAGTAGTATAGTCGGGGGGACCGGGGAGCTGTTTTTT	CASSIVGGTGELFF
TRBD2	TRBV5-1	TRBJ2-5	.	TGCGCCAGCAGCTTGCGGGGACTAGCGGGCCAAGAGACCCAGTACTTC	CASSLRGLAGQETQYF
TRBD2	TRBV7-7	TRBJ2-1	.	TGTGCTAGCAGCTTAAGCTTAGCGGGGGGGCCTAATGAGCAGTTCTTC	CASSLSLAGGPNEQFF
.	TRBV12-3/TRBV12-4	TRBJ1-4	few	TGTGCCAGTAAACGGAGTAATGAAAAACTGTTTTTT	CASKRSNEKLFF
.	TRBV6-4	TRBJ2-1	.	TGTGCCAGCAGTGAAGATCCGAGCTCCTACAATGAGCAGTTCTTC	CASSEDPSSYNEQFF
.	TRBV6-5	TRBJ1-3	.	TGTGCCAGCGGAACCAGGGGTTCTGGAAACACCATATATTTT	CASGTRGSGNTIYF
.	TRBV30	TRBJ2-7	.	TGTGCCTGGAGTACCGGGGGAAGGCAGTACTTC	CAWSTGGRQYF
.	TRBV4-1	TRBJ1-5	.	TGCGCCAGCAGCCAAGCCGACAGCGACAATCAGCCCCAGCATTTT	CASSQADSDNQPQHF
.	TRBV18	TRBJ1-1	.	TGTGCCAGCTCACCCGGGGAAGGGAACACTGAAGCTTTCTTT	CASSPGEGNTEAFF
TRBD2	TRBV7-9	TRBJ2-3	.	TGTGCCAGCTCTTTTCTAGCGGGGGGGCAGGGAGATACGCAGTATTTT	CASSFLAGGQGDTQYF
TRBD2	TRBV7-3	TRBJ2-1	.	TGTGCCAGCAGCTCTCAAGCGGGGGGGCAGGATGAGCAGTTCTTC	CASSSQAGGQDEQFF
TRBD1	TRBV30	TRBJ1-2	.	TGTGCCTGGAGCACAGGGGACGATGGCTACACCTTC	CAWSTGDDGYTF
.	TRBV2	TRBJ2-1	.	TGTGCCAGCAGTGAAGCCTTTACGGGTGAGCAGTTCTTC	CASSEAFTGEQFF
.	TRBV7-2	TRBJ2-4	.	TGTGCCAGCAGCTTACTAGTGGGGCGCCAAAACATTCAGTACTTC	CASSLLVGRQNIQYF
.	TRBV19	TRBJ1-1	.	TGTGCCTTACAGGGATACACTGAAGCTTTCTTT	CALQGYTEAFF
TRBD1	TRBV5-4	TRBJ2-7	.	TGTGCCAGCAGCCCCGGACAGGGGGTCGCCTACGAGCAGTACTTC	CASSPGQGVAYEQYF
.	TRBV19	TRBJ2-7	.	TGTGCCAGTAGTATCAGGGCCGGCGAGCAGTACTTC	CASSIRAGEQYF